A single sample gave rise to the 20 T cell receptor beta chains below, sequenced in a study of blood T cell repertoires in COVID-19. TCRdb's copy holds only in-frame clones and misses some; the assay was immunoSEQ multiplex PCR. There are tens of thousands of clones in the sample; roughly 80% occur only once, and more than 2.5% lies in the top ten. Sequenced input: peripheral blood. Source of these receptors: a woman aged 60-70 years with acute or convalescent COVID-19.

This clone was seen just once. The chain uses TRBV2 and TRBJ1-1; D possibly corresponds to TRBD1 (6 bases). This CDR3 contains 13 residues. Germline loops: CDR1 SNHLY, CDR2 FYNNEI. The V end lost 3 bases, the J end lost 5 bases, and 10 bases lay between the germline ends. The CDR3 reads CASSDHRDTEAFF. The CDR3 DNA follows: TGTGCCAGCAGTGATCACAGGGATACTGAAGCTTTCTTT. The entire variable domain, with the rest obtained from reference TRBV2 and TRBJ1-1, is as follows: EPEVTQTPSHQVTQMGQEVILRCVPISNHLYFYWYRQILGQKVEFLVSFYNNEISEKSEIFDDQFSVERPDGSNFTLKIRSTKLEDSAMYFCASSDHRDTEAFFGQGTRLTVV.

This rearrangement joins TRBV25-1 to TRBJ2-2; 8 bases fit TRBD1. Germline lookup yields CDR1 MGHDK and CDR2 SYGVNS. After removal of 6 bases from V and 3 bases from J, the junction contained 3 bases not matched to a gene. The CDR3 has 14 residues. CDR3 in DNA: TGTGCCAGCAGGACAGGGGCGTACACCGGGGAGCTGTTTTTT. It codes for CASRTGAYTGELFF.

The V and J genes are TRBV23-1 and TRBJ1-6; D uncertain. TRBV23-1 is an ORF for which the function is uncertain. The CDR3 runs 15 residues. Trimming removed 4 bases at V and 4 bases at J, with 11 bases between. For the CDR3, the DNA is TGCGCCAGCAGTCGAAAACAGAAATATAATTCACCCCTCCACTTT. Translated, it gives CASSRKQKYNSPLHF.

There are a few counts of this clone. This sequence joins TRBV7-2 and TRBJ1-6, with 7 bases identical to TRBD1. Germline values: CDR1 SGHTA, CDR2 FQGNSA. The CDR3 contains 17 residues. The V segment lost 1 base and the J segment 1 base; nucleotides outside the gene matches: 4. In DNA form, the CDR3 reads TGTGCCAGCAGCTTAGTAGCGACAGGGTCCTATAATTCACCCCTCCACTTT. Its translation: CASSLVATGSYNSPLHF.

This clone was seen only once. The chain recombines TRBV27 with TRBJ2-1; TRBD2 aligns across 10 bases. The germline V gene has CDR1 MNHEY and CDR2 SMNVEV (reference sequence). The CDR3 totals 15 residues. Trimming cost V 7 bases and J 0 bases; bases outside gene matches: 3. CDR3 loop: CASNIAGGSYNEQFF. CDR3 bases: TGTGCCAGCAACATAGCGGGGGGCTCCTACAATGAGCAGTTCTTC.

DNA of the CDR3: TGTGCCAGTTCGGACACATCAGGCACTGAAGCTTTCTTT. It codes for CASSDTSGTEAFF. The chain links TRBV19 to TRBJ1-1, with D maybe TRBD1 (5 bases). CDR3 length: 13 amino acids. Germline assignment: CDR1 LNHDA and CDR2 SQIVND (reference sequence). Trimming removed 8 bases at V and 4 bases at J, with 14 bases between.

The rearrangement links TRBV24-1 to TRBJ1-2; D ambiguous. Deletions cut 3 bases from V and 3 bases from J, with 13 bases between. Germline CDR1 KGHDR, CDR2 SFDVKD. The CDR3 has 15 amino acids. CDR3 sequence reads: CATSDADAGDYGYTF. The CDR3 bases are TGTGCCACCAGTGATGCTGATGCCGGGGACTATGGCTACACCTTC.

The chain uses TRBV18 and TRBJ1-2; the match to TRBD1 covers 8 bases. This CDR3 has 17 residues. With 6 bases clipped from V and 0 bases from J, the junction kept 12 bases outside the gene matches. Germline V gene data show CDR1 as KGHSH and CDR2 as LQKENI. In nucleotides, the CDR3 is TGTGCCAGCTCCCCGAACCTAGGGACAGGCGCTAACTATGGCTACACCTTC. Residues: CASSPNLGTGANYGYTF.

The chain links TRBV11-2 to TRBJ2-1; TRBD2 is a possible D gene (6 bases). Germline V gene lookup returns CDR1 SGHAT and CDR2 FQNNGV. The V and J ends lost 0 bases and 3 bases respectively, with 18 bases between them. The CDR3 consists of 18 residues. In nucleotides, the CDR3 is TGTGCCAGCAGCTTAGATGGAGATCCACTCGGGAGCTACAATGAGCAGTTCTTC. Translating gives CASSLDGDPLGSYNEQFF. The variable domain in full, with the rest retrieved from reference TRBV11-2 and TRBJ2-1, is EAGVAQSPRYKIIEKRQSVAFWCNPISGHATLYWYQQILGQGPKLLIQFQNNGVVDDSQLPKDRFSAERLKGVDSTLKIQPAKLEDSAVYLCASSLDGDPLGSYNEQFFGPGTRLTVL.

The rearrangement uses TRBV21-1 and TRBJ2-7; no DNA check was done on the table's D call, TRBD1. TRBV21-1 is tagged as a pseudogene. The CDR3 runs to 12 residues. CDR3 nucleotide sequence: TGTGCCAGCCGGGACAGGGACTACGAGCAGTACTTC. Amino acids: CASRDRDYEQYF.

This clone was seen a single time. This chain uses TRBV5-1 with TRBJ2-1, with D possibly matching TRBD1 (6 bases). The CDR3 extends over 14 amino acids. The ends were cut back, 4 bases at V and 5 bases at J, with 13 bases in the middle. Germline V lookup: CDR1 SGHRS, CDR2 YFSETQ. CDR3 amino acids: CASSRRTDHNEQFF. CDR3 bases: TGCGCCAGCAGCCGGAGGACAGACCACAATGAGCAGTTCTTC.

This clone was counted only a few times. The chain combines TRBV27 with TRBJ1-1; D unresolved. V lost 6 bases to trimming and J lost 0 bases, with 14 bases between them. CDR1 MNHEY and CDR2 SMNVEV come from the germline V gene (reference sequence). The CDR3 consists of 15 residues. The CDR3 DNA follows: TGTGCCAGCAGCGATAGACACCTCATGAACACTGAAGCTTTCTTT. Translation: CASSDRHLMNTEAFF.

The rearrangement joins TRBV27 to TRBJ2-2; TRBD2 agrees at 16 bases. Germline CDR1 is MNHEY and CDR2 is SMNVEV (reference sequence). The CDR3 is 19 residues long. The trim removed 2 bases at V and 2 bases at J, leaving 5 bases unmatched. Here the CDR3 reads CASSLPGLAGGQNTGELFF. The CDR3 DNA sequence: TGTGCCAGCAGTTTACCGGGACTAGCGGGGGGGCAAAACACCGGGGAGCTGTTTTTT.

The rearrangement links TRBV9 to TRBJ1-1; D gene unclear. CDR1 SGDLS and CDR2 YYNGEE come from the germline V gene. V lost 0 bases and J lost 3, with 6 bases in between. This CDR3 region has 13 residues. The CDR3 DNA reads as TGTGCCAGCAGCGTAGCTGGAGACACTGAAGCTTTCTTT. The encoded protein is CASSVAGDTEAFF.

The V call is TRBV5-1, the J call TRBJ2-4; 7 nucleotides align to TRBD1. Looked up from germline, CDR1 is SGHRS and CDR2 is YFSETQ. This CDR3 spans 16 amino acids. V was pared by 1 base and J by 0 bases, with 4 bases of the junction left unmatched. CDR3 in DNA: TGCGCCAGCAGCTTGTTGGGACAGCTAGCCAAAAACATTCAGTACTTC. Translation gives CASSLLGQLAKNIQYF.

The chain recombines TRBV27 with TRBJ1-2; TRBD1 matches 7 bases. Germline-derived CDR1 and CDR2 are MNHEY and SMNVEV (reference sequence). The CDR3 has 13 amino acids. Trimming cost V 5 bases and J 8 bases; bases outside gene matches: 8. The CDR3 nucleotides are TGTGCCAGCAGTCATGACAGGGTATGGGGCTACACCTTC. It yields the protein CASSHDRVWGYTF.

The V call is TRBV7-3, the J call TRBJ1-1; D uncertain. This CDR3 comprises 13 residues. Germline V lookup: CDR1 SGHTA, CDR2 FQGTGA. Between the trimmed V and J ends, which lost 6 bases and 1 base, there was a span of 9 bases. The CDR3 loop is CASSDNWNTEAFF. In nucleotides, the CDR3 is TGTGCCAGCAGTGACAACTGGAACACTGAAGCTTTCTTT. The whole variable domain, filled in from reference TRBV7-3 and TRBJ1-1, reads GAGVSQTPSNKVTEKGKYVELRCDPISGHTALYWYRQSLGQGPEFLIYFQGTGAADDSGLPNDRFFAVRPEGSVSTLKIQRTERGDSAVYLCASSDNWNTEAFFGQGTRLTVV.

The CDR3, as DNA: TGTGCCAGTATCGCAGGGTACGGAAACACCATATATTTT. Protein sequence: CASIAGYGNTIYF. The chain is built from TRBV19 and TRBJ1-3; weak D call: TRBD1 (5 bases). Per the germline V gene, CDR1 is LNHDA and CDR2 is SQIVND (reference sequence). This CDR3 has 13 residues. V lost 7 bases to trimming and J lost 4 bases, with 11 bases between them.

The chain is built from TRBV5-6 and TRBJ1-1; the D gene is possibly TRBD1 (5 bases). Germline V gene data show CDR1 as SGHDT and CDR2 as YYEEEE. The CDR3 spans 15 residues. Trimming cost V 4 bases and J 2 bases, with 15 bases left between them. In DNA, the CDR3 is TGTGCCAGCAGCCCCGGGGGAGTGGATAACACTGAAGCTTTCTTT. Residues: CASSPGGVDNTEAFF.

The chain links TRBV28 to TRBJ1-2, with 7 nucleotides matching TRBD1. Germline V gene sequence: CDR1 MDHEN, CDR2 SYDVKM. V lost 4 bases, J lost 2 bases, and 7 bases stayed unmatched. This CDR3 has 15 amino acids. The CDR3 loop reads CASSSEQGSNYGYTF. The CDR3 region has the DNA TGTGCCAGCAGTTCGGAACAGGGGTCCAACTATGGCTACACCTTC.